The source of this T cell receptor beta chain is a study of blood T cell repertoires in COVID-19. Study background: Donors in the United States, Italy and Spain gave samples during acute or convalescent COVID-19. From T cells, B-cell-depleted T cells, or PBMCs came the material, which was cDNA or gDNA.

Participants spanned ages about 18 to 90 years and resided in about two dozen US areas. Exposed participants encountered a COVID-19 case during the 2 weeks preceding study entry. Data came from immunoSEQ multiplex PCR; TCRdb stores just in-frame clones and leaves some out. The table includes around 250,000 clones, 75% to 90% detected once. The sequenced sample was PBMCs or T cells enriched from blood (not recorded which). The TCR originated in a woman between 35 and 50 years old who had been exposed to COVID-19.

This CDR3 reads CASSQESGRETRKLFF. Here the CDR3 DNA reads TGTGCCAGCAGCCAAGAAAGTGGCAGGGAAACCCGAAAACTGTTTTTT. The chain employs TRBV4-2 and TRBJ1-4, with D possibly TRBD1 on 5 matching bases. Germline CDR1 reads LGHNA; CDR2 reads YNFKEQ. The germline V and J ends were trimmed by 0 bases and 10 bases, with 18 bases remaining between them. The CDR3 spans 16 residues.